Included here is one T cell receptor beta chain sequence, with context. Its antigen is still unknown. These data belong to a study of T cell repertoires in cytomegalovirus infection. Germline V gene lookup returns CDR1 MNHEY and CDR2 SMNVEV (reference sequence). Trimming left V 6 bases short and J 4 bases short, with 15 bases between. The CDR3 contains 14 residues. TCRdb reanalysed the reads using MiXCR and keeps one entry per CDR3 protein. The data hold some 900,000 distinct CDR3 sequences, with roughly 33% observed a single time. The sequenced sample was cultured CD8+ T cells from PBMCs, obtained from culture after CMV antigen stimulation. This chain links TRBV27 with TRBJ2-5, with D tentatively TRBD2 (5 bases). The receptor comes from a human donor in good health (CMV status not recorded). Some clones in this sample may be carry-over from other donors' samples. The CDR3 sequence is CASSPLVSGETQYF. CDR3 sequence (DNA): TGTGCCAGCAGCCCCCTTGTAAGCGGAGAGACCCAGTACTTC.